The 17 T cell receptor beta chains presented below share a single source sample, sequenced in a study of OX40 agonist ivuxolimab in advanced cancers. Assay: immunoSEQ multiplex PCR; the TCRdb copy retains only in-frame clones and omits some. The sample lists 15,000 to 20,000 clones, around 90% occurring once. The material was CD4+ or CD8+ T cells sorted from blood, obtained in a trial of the OX40 agonist ivuxolimab. These TCRs come from an adult with an advanced solid tumor such as melanoma, head and neck, liver or kidney cancer.

The V gene is TRBV7-9, the J gene TRBJ2-7; D is possibly TRBD1 or TRBD2 (6 bases each). The CDR3 length is 14 residues. V lost 4 bases and J 2 bases, leaving 12 bases between the germline ends. Germline V gives CDR1 SEHNR, CDR2 FQNEAQ (reference sequence). CDR3 DNA: TGTGCCAGCAGCTGGGGGGACATACCCTACGAGCAGTACTTC. As protein: CASSWGDIPYEQYF.

This clone was found once. The chain joins TRBV5-4 to TRBJ2-1; D ambiguous. Trimming cost V 3 bases and J 3 bases, with 10 bases left between them. The CDR3 covers 14 residues. Germline-derived CDR1 and CDR2 are SGHNT and YYREEE (reference sequence). CDR3 sequence (DNA): TGTGCCAGCAGCTCGGCCAGTAACTACAATGAGCAGTTCTTC. Residues: CASSSASNYNEQFF.

J is TRBJ1-2 and V is TRBV29-1, with unresolved D. The CDR3 runs to 8 residues. The V end lost 7 bases, the J end lost 8 bases, and 5 bases lay between the germline ends. Looked up from germline, CDR1 is SQVTM and CDR2 is ANQGSEA. The CDR3 DNA reads as TGCAGCGGAGGAGGCTACACCTTC. Amino acid sequence: CSGGGYTF.

The chain is built from TRBV28 and TRBJ1-5, with D possibly being TRBD1 (6 bases). V lost 5 bases to trimming and J lost 6 bases, with 8 bases between them. This CDR3 has 12 amino acids. Germline CDR1 reads MDHEN; CDR2 reads SYDVKM. The CDR3: CASSRRGQPQHF. For the CDR3, the DNA is TGTGCCAGCAGTCGCAGGGGTCAGCCCCAGCATTTT.

The chain combines TRBV9 with TRBJ2-5; 11 positions match TRBD2. CDR3 length equals 14 residues. The V segment lost 3 bases and the J segment 3 bases; nucleotides outside the gene matches: 1. Germline assignment: CDR1 SGDLS and CDR2 YYNGEE. The CDR3: CASSGGLAEETQYF. The CDR3 DNA sequence: TGTGCCAGCAGCGGGGGACTAGCGGAAGAGACCCAGTACTTC.

CDR3: CASSIGLRQPQHF. CDR3 nucleotide sequence: TGTGCCAGTAGTATAGGACTTCGTCAGCCCCAGCATTTT. The chain employs TRBV19 and TRBJ1-5; D gene ambiguous. This CDR3 is 13 amino acids long. The V and J ends lost 1 base and 6 bases respectively, with 7 bases between them. Germline loops: CDR1 LNHDA, CDR2 SQIVND (reference sequence). Full variable domain (rest looked up from reference TRBV19 and TRBJ1-5): DGGITQSPKYLFRKEGQNVTLSCEQNLNHDAMYWYRQDPGQGLRLIYYSQIVNDFQKGDIAEGYSVSREKKESFPLTVTSAQKNPTAFYLCASSIGLRQPQHFGDGTRLSIL.

The rearrangement links TRBV6-5 to TRBJ2-3; D uncertain. The germline CDR1 and CDR2 sequences are MNHEY and SVGAGI. Trimming stripped 1 base from V and 7 bases from J, with 3 bases between. The length of the CDR3 is 11 residues. The CDR3 loop reads CASSYFYTQYF. CDR3 nucleotides: TGTGCCAGCAGTTACTTCTATACGCAGTATTTT.

The chain employs TRBV11-2 and TRBJ2-2; D perhaps matches TRBD2 (6 bases). Trimming took 3 bases from V and 3 from J, leaving 20 bases between them. Germline CDR1 is SGHAT and CDR2 is FQNNGV. The CDR3 contains 18 residues. Written as DNA, the CDR3 is TGTGCCAGCAGCTTGAATTACCGACTCGGGACTTACACCGGGGAGCTGTTTTTT. Translating it yields CASSLNYRLGTYTGELFF.

The genes are TRBV5-1 and TRBJ1-5; 7 nucleotides line up with TRBD1. The CDR3 extends over 14 amino acids. V gave up 9 bases and J gave up 1 base; unmatched junction bases: 7. Looked up from germline, CDR1 is SGHRS and CDR2 is YFSETQ. The CDR3 here is CATALQGSNQPQHF. CDR3 nucleotides: TGCGCCACCGCTCTACAGGGGAGCAATCAGCCCCAGCATTTT.

V is TRBV29-1 and J is TRBJ1-2; the D gene is possibly TRBD1 (5 bases). The germline V gene encodes CDR1 SQVTM and CDR2 ANQGSEA. The CDR3 is made up of 9 amino acids. As DNA, the CDR3 is TGCAGGGGGGGGAATGGCTACACCTTC. It specifies CRGGNGYTF.

V and J are TRBV11-2 and TRBJ1-1; D unclear. There are 13 residues in the CDR3. V was trimmed by 1 base and J by 7 bases, leaving 10 bases between them. Germline CDR1 and CDR2: SGHAT and FQNNGV. DNA for the CDR3: TGTGCCAGCAGCTTAGCGCAGGTGGGTGAAGCTTTCTTT. Translation gives CASSLAQVGEAFF.

The rearrangement uses TRBV19 and TRBJ2-7; D is perhaps TRBD1 (6 bases). Deletions cut 3 bases from V and 0 bases from J, with 12 bases between. CDR1 LNHDA and CDR2 SQIVND come from the germline V gene (reference sequence). The CDR3 has 15 amino acids. DNA for the CDR3: TGTGCCAGTAGTATCAGGGGCCGGAGCTCCTACGAGCAGTACTTC. Translated: CASSIRGRSSYEQYF.

The chain uses TRBV19 and TRBJ2-7, with 8 bases matching TRBD1. With V trimmed by 1 base and J by 2 bases, 7 bases remained unmatched. CDR1 and CDR2 from the germline V gene are LNHDA and SQIVND (reference sequence). This CDR3 spans 16 amino acids. CDR3 bases: TGTGCCAGTAGTATAGTCGGCGGACAGGGAACCTACGAGCAGTACTTC. Protein product: CASSIVGGQGTYEQYF.

V gene TRBV19 combines with J gene TRBJ2-7; 10 nucleotides align to TRBD1. The CDR3 is made up of 15 amino acids. With 1 base clipped from V and 4 bases from J, the junction kept 4 bases outside the gene matches. The germline V gene has CDR1 LNHDA and CDR2 SQIVND (reference sequence). In DNA form, the CDR3 reads TGTGCCAGTAGTATAGGACAGGGGGCCACGTACGAGCAGTACTTC. Protein sequence: CASSIGQGATYEQYF.

The J gene is TRBJ2-7, the V gene TRBV6-6; 10 bases match TRBD2. The germline V gene encodes CDR1 MNHNY and CDR2 SVGAGI (reference sequence). The CDR3 covers 15 residues. V lost 6 bases, J lost 3 bases, and 8 bases stayed unmatched. CDR3 nucleotide sequence: TGTGCCAGCAGCCTAGGACTAGCGGTTAACTACGAGCAGTACTTC. Translation: CASSLGLAVNYEQYF.

The CDR3 DNA is TGTGCCTGGAAAACCTACGGACAGTCCCAAGAGACCCAGTACTTC. Amino acids: CAWKTYGQSQETQYF. The chain carries TRBV30 and TRBJ2-5, with TRBD1 as a possible D gene (6 bases). Between the trimmed V and J ends, which lost 4 bases and 1 base, there was a span of 16 bases. Germline V gene lookup returns CDR1 GTSNPN and CDR2 SVGIG (reference sequence). The CDR3 runs to 15 residues.

This rearrangement joins TRBV28 to TRBJ2-3; the match to TRBD2 covers 7 bases. Germline V gives CDR1 MDHEN, CDR2 SYDVKM. V was pared by 3 bases and J by 0 bases, with 6 bases of the junction left unmatched. There are 16 residues in the CDR3. The CDR3 nucleotides are TGTGCCAGCAGTTTCGGGCTAGCGGCTAGCACAGATACGCAGTATTTT. Amino acid sequence: CASSFGLAASTDTQYF.